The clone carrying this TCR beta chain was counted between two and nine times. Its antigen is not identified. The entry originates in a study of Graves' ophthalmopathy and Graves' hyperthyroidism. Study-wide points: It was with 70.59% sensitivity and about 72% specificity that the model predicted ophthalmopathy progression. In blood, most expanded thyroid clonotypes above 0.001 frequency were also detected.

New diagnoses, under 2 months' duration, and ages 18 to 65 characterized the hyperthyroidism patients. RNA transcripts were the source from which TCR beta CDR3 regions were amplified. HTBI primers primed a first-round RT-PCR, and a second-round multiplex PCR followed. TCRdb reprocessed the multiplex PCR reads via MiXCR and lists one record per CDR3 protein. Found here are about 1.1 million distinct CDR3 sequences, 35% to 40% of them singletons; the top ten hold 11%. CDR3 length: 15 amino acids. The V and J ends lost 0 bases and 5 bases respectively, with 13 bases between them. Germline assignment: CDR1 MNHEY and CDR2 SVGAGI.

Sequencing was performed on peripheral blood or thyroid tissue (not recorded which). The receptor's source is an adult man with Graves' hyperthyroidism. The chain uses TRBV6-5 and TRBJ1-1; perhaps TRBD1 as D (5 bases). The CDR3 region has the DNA TGTGCCAGCAGTTACTCGGATGAGGGGCGAACTGAAGCTTTCTTT. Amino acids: CASSYSDEGRTEAFF.